What follows are 20 T cell receptor beta chains derived from one specimen sequenced in a study of PD-1 blockade in mismatch repair-deficient tumors. The protocol was immunoSEQ multiplex PCR, while the TCRdb copy is restricted to in-frame clones and leaves out a portion. This sample has approximately 120,000 clones, with about 85% found just once. The material sequenced was peripheral blood, taken 44 weeks after starting pembrolizumab. These receptors were obtained from an adult with mismatch repair-deficient cancer.

In nucleotides, the CDR3 is TGTGCCAGCAGCCCCCGACAGAGAACCTACGAGCAGTACTTC. It encodes CASSPRQRTYEQYF. The chain links TRBV7-9 to TRBJ2-7; maybe TRBD1 (5 bases). Germline V lookup: CDR1 SEHNR, CDR2 FQNEAQ (reference sequence). This CDR3 is built from 14 residues. Between the trimmed V and J ends, which lost 5 bases and 2 bases, there was a span of 13 bases. The variable domain in full, completed from reference TRBV7-9 and TRBJ2-7, reads DTGVSQNPRHKITKRGQNVTFRCDPISEHNRLYWYRQTLGQGPEFLTYFQNEAQLEKSRLLSDRFSAERPKGSFSTLEIQRTEQGDSAMYLCASSPRQRTYEQYFGPGTRLTVT.

The sample holds one count of this clone. The gene calls are TRBV7-9 and TRBJ2-2; 8 bases are a match to TRBD2. With 11 bases clipped from V and 4 bases from J, the junction kept 6 bases outside the gene matches. The CDR3 contains 13 residues. Germline-derived CDR1 and CDR2 are SEHNR and FQNEAQ (reference sequence). CDR3 DNA sequence: TGTGCCGGTAGCGGGACCTCCACCGGGGAGCTGTTTTTT. Translating it yields CAGSGTSTGELFF.

The V gene is TRBV7-9, the J gene TRBJ2-7, with 9 bases matching TRBD1. This CDR3 has 16 residues. Germline V gene data show CDR1 as SEHNR and CDR2 as FQNEAQ (reference sequence). V dropped 5 bases and J dropped 3; count of bases not matched to a gene: 11. The CDR3 region has the DNA TGTGCCAGCAGCCCGCAACAGGGGGCCGTCATCTACGAGCAGTACTTC. Translating gives CASSPQQGAVIYEQYF.

This chain connects TRBV7-9 to TRBJ2-2, with 11 bases lining up with TRBD2. The CDR3 covers 14 residues. J gave up 6 bases and V 6 bases, and 3 bases lay outside the gene matches. Germline V gives CDR1 SEHNR, CDR2 FQNEAQ (reference sequence). CDR3 residues: CASSYSGRAGELFF. The CDR3 region has the DNA TGTGCCAGCAGTTATAGCGGGAGGGCCGGGGAGCTGTTTTTT.

This clone was detected once. V and J are TRBV14 and TRBJ2-2; D ambiguous. CDR1 and CDR2 from the germline V gene are SGHDN and FVKESK. V dropped 1 base and J dropped 0 bases, with 3 bases sitting between them. The CDR3 has 14 residues. The CDR3 DNA reads as TGTGCCAGCAGCCAAGTCTCGAACACCGGGGAGCTGTTTTTT. Translating it yields CASSQVSNTGELFF.

This clone was picked up one time. The chain recombines TRBV21-1 with TRBJ2-7; the table's D gene call, TRBD2, was not cross checked with the DNA. TRBV21-1 constitutes a pseudogene. There are 16 residues in the CDR3. DNA of the CDR3: TGTGCCAGCAGCAAAACTGGTGACACTAGGGCCTACGAGCAGTACTTC. Protein product: CASSKTGDTRAYEQYF.

The rearrangement joins TRBV27 to TRBJ1-1, with 7 positions matching TRBD1. The CDR3 length is 15 residues. J lost 1 base, V lost 5 bases, and 7 bases had no gene match. The V gene's germline CDR1 is MNHEY and CDR2 SMNVEV (reference sequence). The CDR3 sequence is CASSPNRGPNTEAFF. In nucleotides, the CDR3 is TGTGCCAGCAGTCCAAACAGGGGACCGAACACTGAAGCTTTCTTT.

The rearrangement links TRBV5-5 to TRBJ1-5; D is unresolved. CDR3 length equals 14 residues. CDR1 SGHKS and CDR2 YYEKEE come from the germline V gene (reference sequence). V dropped 2 bases and J dropped 0 bases, with 6 bases sitting between them. DNA for the CDR3: TGTGCCAGCAGCTTCGGAAATAGCAATCAGCCCCAGCATTTT. Translation gives CASSFGNSNQPQHF. The full variable domain, with the rest looked up from reference TRBV5-5 and TRBJ1-5, is DAGVTQSPTHLIKTRGQQVTLRCSPISGHKSVSWYQQVLGQGPQFIFQYYEKEERGRGNFPDRFSARQFPNYSSELNVNALLLGDSALYLCASSFGNSNQPQHFGDGTRLSIL.

The rearrangement joins TRBV9 to TRBJ2-1, with 14 positions matching TRBD2. Unmatched junction bases numbered 4, after V lost 3 bases and J lost 8 bases. Germline CDR1 is SGDLS and CDR2 is YYNGEE. The CDR3 loop spans 15 amino acids. Written as DNA, the CDR3 is TGTGCCAGCAGCGAAGGGACTAGCGGGAGAGATGAGCAGTTCTTC. Translation gives CASSEGTSGRDEQFF.

This chain joins TRBV27 and TRBJ2-5; tentative D call: TRBD1 (5 bases). The V gene lost 3 bases and the J gene lost 1 base, with 15 bases spanning the gap. There are 16 residues in the CDR3. From germline, CDR1 is MNHEY and CDR2 SMNVEV (reference sequence). CDR3 protein: CASSLVGAGLQETQYF. The CDR3 DNA reads as TGTGCCAGCAGTTTGGTAGGGGCAGGGCTCCAAGAGACCCAGTACTTC.

CDR3 residues: CASSPGLAVPFSYEQYF. Here the CDR3 DNA reads TGTGCCAGCAGCCCGGGACTAGCGGTTCCATTCTCCTACGAGCAGTACTTC. The chain combines TRBV5-6 with TRBJ2-7; 11 bases match TRBD2. This CDR3 spans 17 amino acids. V lost 4 bases, J lost 0 bases, and 9 bases stayed unmatched. Germline V gene sequence: CDR1 SGHDT, CDR2 YYEEEE.

The chain is built from TRBV9 and TRBJ2-7, with TRBD2 matching over 9 bases. This CDR3 is built from 15 residues. Unmatched junction bases numbered 5, after V lost 3 bases and J lost 1 base. Germline V gene data show CDR1 as SGDLS and CDR2 as YYNGEE. CDR3 sequence (DNA): TGTGCCAGCAGCGCCCAAGCGGGAGGATCCTACGAGCAGTACTTC. Its translation is CASSAQAGGSYEQYF.

V usage is TRBV9 and J usage is TRBJ2-7; 10 positions match TRBD2. V dropped 0 bases and J dropped 5; count of bases not matched to a gene: 5. Germline CDR1 reads SGDLS; CDR2 reads YYNGEE. The CDR3 has 15 residues. The CDR3 bases are TGTGCCAGCAGCGTAGCAGCGGGAGGGTCCGACGAGCAGTACTTC. Amino acid sequence: CASSVAAGGSDEQYF.

The chain recombines TRBV11-2 with TRBJ2-7, with 10 bases aligning to TRBD2. This CDR3 region has 16 residues. V shed 0 bases, J shed 4 bases, and the junction held 6 bases outside the gene matches. Germline V gene lookup returns CDR1 SGHAT and CDR2 FQNNGV. The CDR3 DNA is TGTGCCAGCAGCTTAGATGTATCTAGCGGGGGATACGAGCAGTACTTC. Its protein is CASSLDVSSGGYEQYF. Filled out from reference TRBV11-2 and TRBJ2-7, the complete variable domain reads EAGVAQSPRYKIIEKRQSVAFWCNPISGHATLYWYQQILGQGPKLLIQFQNNGVVDDSQLPKDRFSAERLKGVDSTLKIQPAKLEDSAVYLCASSLDVSSGGYEQYFGPGTRLTVT.

The chain is built from TRBV5-5 and TRBJ2-1; D may be TRBD1 or TRBD2 (5 bases each). The CDR3 consists of 15 residues. The V end was cut by 4 bases, the J end by 4 bases, with 15 bases between. CDR1 is SGHKS, CDR2 YYEKEE, per germline (reference sequence). In DNA form, the CDR3 reads TGTGCCAGCAGCCTGGGACCCGCGTGGTACAATGAGCAGTTCTTC. Translating gives CASSLGPAWYNEQFF.

This clone was counted between two and nine times. The rearrangement links TRBV7-9 to TRBJ2-7; D unclear. Between the trimmed V and J ends, which lost 5 bases and 3 bases, there was a span of 14 bases. The CDR3 loop spans 14 amino acids. CDR1 is SEHNR, CDR2 FQNEAQ, per germline (reference sequence). The CDR3 sequence: CASSQKGQGYEQYF. The CDR3 DNA follows: TGTGCCAGCAGCCAGAAGGGCCAAGGCTACGAGCAGTACTTC.

The chain uses TRBV7-9 and TRBJ2-1; D is perhaps TRBD2 (6 bases). Germline-derived CDR1 and CDR2 are SEHNR and FQNEAQ (reference sequence). Trimming stripped 5 bases from V and 3 bases from J, with 17 bases between. The CDR3 sequence is 16 residues long. This chain's CDR3 is CASSPRGTQYYNEQFF. DNA of the CDR3: TGTGCCAGCAGCCCCCGAGGGACTCAATACTACAATGAGCAGTTCTTC.

CDR3 DNA sequence: TGTGCCAGTAGACTAGCGGGAGGCACCGGGGAGCTGTTTTTT. Translated: CASRLAGGTGELFF. V and J are TRBV6-5 and TRBJ2-2; 13 positions agree with TRBD2. CDR1 and CDR2 from the germline V gene are MNHEY and SVGAGI. The CDR3 has 14 residues. The V segment lost 9 bases and the J segment 4 bases; nucleotides outside the gene matches: 2.

The chain combines TRBV19 with TRBJ1-2, with D perhaps TRBD1 (6 bases). Germline-derived CDR1 and CDR2 are LNHDA and SQIVND (reference sequence). This CDR3 has 15 residues. The V end was cut by 6 bases, the J end by 8 bases, with 22 bases between. CDR3 DNA sequence: TGTGCCAGTAGCCCTAACAGGGACTCTCCACGGGGCTACACCTTC. Protein sequence: CASSPNRDSPRGYTF.

The V and J genes are TRBV6-1 and TRBJ2-7; D is uncertain. The CDR3 covers 11 residues. V was pared by 5 bases and J by 5 bases, with 7 bases between. Germline CDR1 MNHNS, CDR2 SASEGT. The CDR3 DNA reads TGTGCCAGCAGTTACCCCGACGAGCAGTACTTC. This codes for CASSYPDEQYF.